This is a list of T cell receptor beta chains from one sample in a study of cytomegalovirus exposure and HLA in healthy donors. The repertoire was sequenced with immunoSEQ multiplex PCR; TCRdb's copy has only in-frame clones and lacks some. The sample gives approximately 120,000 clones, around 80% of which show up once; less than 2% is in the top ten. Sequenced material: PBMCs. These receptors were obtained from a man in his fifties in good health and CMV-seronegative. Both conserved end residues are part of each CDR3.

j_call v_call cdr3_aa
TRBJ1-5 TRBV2 CASSEQGLINQPQHF
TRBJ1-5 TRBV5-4 CASSFAGGGSNQPQHF
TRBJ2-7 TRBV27 CASSWGQGFSYEQYF
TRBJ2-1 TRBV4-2 CASSQALAGGLGNEQFF
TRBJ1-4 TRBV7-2 CASSLAGTGINEKLFF
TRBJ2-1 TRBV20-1 CSGGAYNEQFF
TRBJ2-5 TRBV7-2 CASSLTGQGVETQYF
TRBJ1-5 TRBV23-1 CASGLNRDRAIQPQHF
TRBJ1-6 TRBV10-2 CASSDGSSPLHF
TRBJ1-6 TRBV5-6 CASSLRDRDNSPLHF
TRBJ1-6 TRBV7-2 CASSAAGSFYSPLHF
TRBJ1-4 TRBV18 CASSPRQGSSNEKLFF
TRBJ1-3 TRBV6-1 CASRSPDSGNTIYF
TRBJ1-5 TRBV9 CASSVDQGAGQPQHF
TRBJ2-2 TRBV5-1 CASFSPQGSTGELFF
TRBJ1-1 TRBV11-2 CASSQGGQANTEAFF
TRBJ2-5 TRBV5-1 CASSSHRGRGETQYF
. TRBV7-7 CASSPLTSDRAGVWGEQYF
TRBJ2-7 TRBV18 CASSPRTETYEQYF
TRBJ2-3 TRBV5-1 CASSLAGGLTTDTQYF
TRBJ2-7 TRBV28 CASSLSPGPAEQYF
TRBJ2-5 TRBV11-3 CASSLGRTSGEETQYF
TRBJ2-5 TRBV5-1 CASSATGDWMQTQYF
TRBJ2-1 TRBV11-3 CASSFRGPGDNEQFF
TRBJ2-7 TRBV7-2 CASSATGGYEQYF
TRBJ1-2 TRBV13 CASTIGQGDYGYTF
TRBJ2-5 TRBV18 CASSLQLAGVQETQYF
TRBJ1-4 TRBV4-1 CASSLQGRGGNEKLFF
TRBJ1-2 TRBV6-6 CASSPTGGPLLYGYTF
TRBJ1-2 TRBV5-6 CASSLTGQGRGYTF
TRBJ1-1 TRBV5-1 CASSLSTDLTNTEAFF
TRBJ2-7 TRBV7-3 CASSLKRAYEQYF
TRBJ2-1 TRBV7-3 CASSPSGTSGENEQFF
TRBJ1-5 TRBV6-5 CASSYSLGAQPQHF
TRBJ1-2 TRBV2 CASSPLIEPIYGYTF
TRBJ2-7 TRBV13 CASSRQSSYEQYF
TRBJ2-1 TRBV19 CASRGTPNEQFF